Listed here are 9 T cell receptor beta chains from one sample, sequenced in a study of blood T cell repertoires in COVID-19. Generated by immunoSEQ multiplex PCR, the TCRdb table keeps only in-frame clones and is missing some. This sample has 150,000 to 200,000 clones, with approximately 93% found just once. The sequenced sample consisted of peripheral blood. These TCRs come from a woman aged 55-75 years with COVID-19, enrolled during active disease.

This sequence joins TRBV30 and TRBJ1-6; the D gene is possibly TRBD1 (6 bases). Trimming took off 3 bases at V and 6 bases at J, with 9 bases between the two ends. This CDR3 has 13 amino acids. Germline V CDR1 and CDR2: GTSNPN, SVGIG (reference sequence). CDR3 protein: CAWRPGVNSPLHF. CDR3 DNA sequence: TGTGCCTGGAGGCCAGGGGTTAATTCACCCCTCCACTTT.

This chain links TRBV7-2 with TRBJ2-1; 13 nucleotides line up with TRBD2. The CDR3 covers 15 residues. CDR1 and CDR2 (germline): SGHTA, FQGNSA. V lost 7 bases, J lost 8 bases, and 8 bases stayed unmatched. The CDR3 sequence: CASTPGTSGVYEQFF. CDR3 sequence (DNA): TGTGCCAGCACGCCCGGGACTAGCGGGGTCTATGAGCAGTTCTTC.

This clone was seen only a few times. The chain combines TRBV18 with TRBJ2-3, with 9 bases that match TRBD2. With 2 bases clipped from V and 11 bases from J, the junction kept 5 bases outside the gene matches. The CDR3 spans 13 residues. The V gene's germline CDR1 is KGHSH and CDR2 LQKENI. The CDR3 nucleotides read TGTGCCAGCTCACCAAATAGCGGGGGTATGCAGTATTTT. Its translation: CASSPNSGGMQYF. Combining the CDR3 with reference TRBV18 and TRBJ2-3 gives the whole variable domain NAGVMQNPRHLVRRRGQEARLRCSPMKGHSHVYWYRQLPEEGLKFMVYLQKENIIDESGMPKERFSAEFPKEGPSILRIQQVVRGDSAAYFCASSPNSGGMQYFGPGTRLTVL.

This clone appeared a single time. The chain links TRBV2 to TRBJ1-4; TRBD1 might be the D (5 bases). Germline V gene sequence: CDR1 SNHLY, CDR2 FYNNEI. Between the trimmed V and J ends, which lost 4 bases and 10 bases, there was a span of 16 bases. The CDR3 length is 14 residues. CDR3 bases: TGTGCCAGCAGTGTGGGGGGTTCAGTCGGAAAACTGTTTTTT. Encoded protein: CASSVGGSVGKLFF.

CDR3 loop: CASSPTGFADTQYF. The CDR3 region has the DNA TGTGCCAGCAGCCCGACAGGGTTCGCAGATACGCAGTATTTT. The chain employs TRBV6-5 and TRBJ2-3; 7 bases map to TRBD1. The germline V gene has CDR1 MNHEY and CDR2 SVGAGI. The CDR3 runs to 14 residues. V shed 6 bases and J 4 bases; nucleotides not matched to a gene: 7.

This clone was seen only a few times. The same CDR3 arises from other DNA sequences in this sample as well. The chain combines TRBV4-1 with TRBJ2-1; 11 bases match TRBD2. With 3 bases clipped from V and 2 bases from J, the junction kept 3 bases outside the gene matches. This CDR3 spans 16 amino acids. From germline, CDR1 is MGHRA and CDR2 YSYEKL. CDR3 DNA: TGCGCCAGCAGCCAGGGGACTAGCGGAACCTACAATGAGCAGTTCTTC. As protein: CASSQGTSGTYNEQFF.

The chain carries TRBV6-5 and TRBJ1-1, with 11 nucleotides matching TRBD1. With 4 bases clipped from V and 4 bases from J, the junction kept 5 bases outside the gene matches. This CDR3 is 15 amino acids long. CDR1 and CDR2 (germline): MNHEY, SVGAGI. The CDR3 sequence is CASSSSGTGGTEAFF. In DNA form, the CDR3 reads TGTGCCAGCAGTTCATCTGGGACAGGGGGCACTGAAGCTTTCTTT.

The chain joins TRBV4-2 to TRBJ1-1; 10 bases fit TRBD1. The ends lost 1 base at V and 4 bases at J; junction bases unmatched: 9. Germline V lookup: CDR1 LGHNA, CDR2 YNFKEQ. This CDR3 contains 17 residues. The CDR3 protein is CASSQVGTGADGTEAFF. As DNA, the CDR3 is TGTGCCAGCAGCCAAGTCGGGACAGGGGCTGACGGCACTGAAGCTTTCTTT.

This chain links TRBV5-7 with TRBJ1-1; TRBD1 matches 7 bases. TRBV5-7 is known as an ORF, though its function is uncertain. The junction had 2 bases not matched to a gene; V was cut back by 0 bases and J by 0 bases. The CDR3 spans 15 residues. CDR3 nucleotides: TGTGCCAGCAGCTTGGACAGGGGCCTGAACACTGAAGCTTTCTTT. It encodes CASSLDRGLNTEAFF.